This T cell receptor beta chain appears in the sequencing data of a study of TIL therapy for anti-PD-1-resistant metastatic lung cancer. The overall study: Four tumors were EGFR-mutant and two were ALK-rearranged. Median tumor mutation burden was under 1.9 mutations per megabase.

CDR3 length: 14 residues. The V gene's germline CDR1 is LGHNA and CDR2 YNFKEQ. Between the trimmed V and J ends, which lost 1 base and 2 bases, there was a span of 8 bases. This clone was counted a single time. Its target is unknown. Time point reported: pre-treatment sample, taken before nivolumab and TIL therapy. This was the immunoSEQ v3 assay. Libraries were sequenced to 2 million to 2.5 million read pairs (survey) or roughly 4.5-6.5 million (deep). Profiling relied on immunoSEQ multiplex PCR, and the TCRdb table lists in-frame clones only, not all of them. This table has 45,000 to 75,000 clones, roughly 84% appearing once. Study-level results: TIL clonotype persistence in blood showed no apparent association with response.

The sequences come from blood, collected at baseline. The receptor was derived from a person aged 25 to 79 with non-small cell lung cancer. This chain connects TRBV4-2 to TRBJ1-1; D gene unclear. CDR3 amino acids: CASSQGGLNTEAFF. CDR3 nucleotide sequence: TGTGCCAGCAGCCAAGGAGGACTTAACACTGAAGCTTTCTTT.